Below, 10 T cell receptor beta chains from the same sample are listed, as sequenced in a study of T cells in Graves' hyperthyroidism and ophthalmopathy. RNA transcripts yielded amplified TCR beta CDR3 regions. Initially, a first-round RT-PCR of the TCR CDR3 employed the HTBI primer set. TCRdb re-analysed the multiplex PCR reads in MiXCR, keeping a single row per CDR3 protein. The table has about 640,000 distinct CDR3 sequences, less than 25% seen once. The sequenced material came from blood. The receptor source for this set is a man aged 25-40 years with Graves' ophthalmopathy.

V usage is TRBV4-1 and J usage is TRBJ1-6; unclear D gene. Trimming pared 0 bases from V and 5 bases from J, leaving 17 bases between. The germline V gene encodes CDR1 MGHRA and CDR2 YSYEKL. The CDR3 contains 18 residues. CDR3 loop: CASSQDPSVWWDNSPLHF. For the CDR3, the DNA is TGCGCCAGCAGCCAAGACCCTTCAGTGTGGTGGGATAATTCACCCCTCCACTTT.

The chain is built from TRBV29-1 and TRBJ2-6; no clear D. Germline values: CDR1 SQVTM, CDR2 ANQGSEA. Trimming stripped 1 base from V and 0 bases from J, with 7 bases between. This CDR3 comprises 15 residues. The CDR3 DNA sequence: TGCAGCGTTGAAGTATGGGTCTCTGGGGCCAACGTCCTGACTTTC. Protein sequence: CSVEVWVSGANVLTF.

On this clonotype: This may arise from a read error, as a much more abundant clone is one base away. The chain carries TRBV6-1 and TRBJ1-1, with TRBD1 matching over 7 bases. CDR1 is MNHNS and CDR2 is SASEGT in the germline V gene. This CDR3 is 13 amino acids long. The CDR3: CASSGTANTEASF. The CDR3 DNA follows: TGTGCCAGCAGCGGGACAGCGAACACTGAAGCTTCCTTT.

The CDR3 bases are TGTGCCAGCAGCTTAGTGAGGGCGAGGGGGGCCAAACCCTACGAGCAGTACTTC. Its translation: CASSLVRARGAKPYEQYF. V is TRBV7-2 and J is TRBJ2-7; D tentatively reads TRBD1 or TRBD2 (6 bases each). V was shortened by 1 base and J by 2 bases, with 21 bases between the two germline ends. CDR3 length: 18 residues. Germline CDR1 SGHTA, CDR2 FQGNSA.

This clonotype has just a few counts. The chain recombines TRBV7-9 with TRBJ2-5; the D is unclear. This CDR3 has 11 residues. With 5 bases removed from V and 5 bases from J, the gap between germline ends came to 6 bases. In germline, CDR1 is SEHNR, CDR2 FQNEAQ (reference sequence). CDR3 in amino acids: CASSNKETQYF. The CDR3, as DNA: TGTGCCAGCAGCAACAAGGAGACCCAGTACTTC.

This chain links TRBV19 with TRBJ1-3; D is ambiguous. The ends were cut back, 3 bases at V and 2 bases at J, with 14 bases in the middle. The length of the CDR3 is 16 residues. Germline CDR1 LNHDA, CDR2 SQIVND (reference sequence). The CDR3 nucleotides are TGTGCCAGTAGTATTGCCTGGATCTCCGCTGGAAACACCATATATTTT. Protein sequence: CASSIAWISAGNTIYF.

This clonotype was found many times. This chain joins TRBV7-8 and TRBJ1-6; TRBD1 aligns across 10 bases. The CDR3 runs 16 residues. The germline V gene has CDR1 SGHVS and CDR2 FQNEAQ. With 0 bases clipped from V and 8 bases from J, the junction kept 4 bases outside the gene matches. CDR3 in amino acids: CASSLAGTGADSPLHF. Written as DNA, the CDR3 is TGTGCCAGCAGCTTAGCGGGGACAGGGGCGGATTCACCCCTCCACTTT.

The CDR3 loop reads CASSLFRGTIQEKLFF. The CDR3 DNA reads TGTGCCAGCAGTTTATTTCGAGGGACTATCCAGGAAAAACTGTTTTTT. J is TRBJ1-4 and V is TRBV28, with a weak D call TRBD1 (5 bases). Germline loops: CDR1 MDHEN, CDR2 SYDVKM. V was cut by 1 base and J by 8 bases, with 17 bases left in between. The CDR3 has 16 residues.

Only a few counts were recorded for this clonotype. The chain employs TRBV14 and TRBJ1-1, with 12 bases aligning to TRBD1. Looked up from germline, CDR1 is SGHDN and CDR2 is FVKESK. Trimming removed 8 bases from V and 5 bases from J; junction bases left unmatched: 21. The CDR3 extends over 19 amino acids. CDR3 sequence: CASSPREARDRGLRTEAFF. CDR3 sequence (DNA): TGTGCCAGCTCACCACGGGAAGCCCGGGACAGGGGGCTAAGAACTGAAGCTTTCTTT.

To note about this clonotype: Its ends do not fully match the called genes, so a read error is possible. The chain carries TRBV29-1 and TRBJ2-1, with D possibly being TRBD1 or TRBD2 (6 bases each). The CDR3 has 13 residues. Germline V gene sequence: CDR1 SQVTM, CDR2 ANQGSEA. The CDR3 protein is CSVAGGSYNKQFF. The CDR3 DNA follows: TGCAGCGTTGCCGGGGGCTCCTACAATAAGCAGTTCTTC.